One and the same sample provided the 20 T cell receptor beta chains below, sequenced in a study of blood T cell repertoires in COVID-19. Assay: immunoSEQ multiplex PCR; the TCRdb copy retains only in-frame clones and omits some. The data contain about 350,000 clones, 87% of them singletons. Material: peripheral blood. The receptor set was obtained from a woman aged 50 to 60 with COVID-19, enrolled during active disease.

V usage is TRBV3-1 (or the pseudogene TRBV3-2) and J usage is TRBJ2-5, with D possibly TRBD2 on 6 matching bases. The CDR3 covers 12 residues. Germline V gene sequence: CDR1 LGHDT, CDR2 YNNKEL (reference sequence). V lost 3 bases and J 8 bases, leaving 10 bases between the germline ends. The CDR3 DNA reads as TGTGCCAGCAGCCACCCGGGAGTCACCCAGTACTTC. Translated, it gives CASSHPGVTQYF.

The rearrangement joins TRBV7-3 to TRBJ1-1; 7 positions match TRBD1. There are 12 residues in the CDR3. In germline, CDR1 is SGHTA, CDR2 FQGTGA. With 4 bases clipped from V and 8 bases from J, the junction kept 4 bases outside the gene matches. In DNA form, the CDR3 reads TGTGCCAGCAGCTCACCGGACAGGGAAGCTTTCTTT. Encoded protein: CASSSPDREAFF.

The CDR3 sequence: CASSLSAGTGYGYTF. For the CDR3, the DNA is TGTGCCAGCAGTTTATCGGCCGGGACAGGGTATGGCTACACCTTC. The rearrangement links TRBV28 to TRBJ1-2, with 9 positions matching TRBD1. Germline CDR1 and CDR2: MDHEN and SYDVKM. Trimming at V came to 1 base and at J to 5 bases, leaving 5 bases not matched to a gene. CDR3 size: 15 residues.

The chain couples TRBV24-1 to TRBJ2-3, with D tentatively TRBD1 (6 bases). Germline CDR1 reads KGHDR; CDR2 reads SFDVKD. With 5 bases removed from V and 6 bases from J, the gap between germline ends came to 11 bases. This CDR3 has 13 amino acids. The CDR3 DNA sequence: TGTGCCACCAGTGGGCAGGGGACGGATACGCAGTATTTT. Amino acids: CATSGQGTDTQYF.

The chain carries TRBV18 and TRBJ2-5; TRBD2 aligns across 8 bases. The CDR3 sequence is 15 residues long. J lost 4 bases, V lost 2 bases, and 6 bases had no gene match. Germline V CDR1 and CDR2: KGHSH, LQKENI. In DNA form, the CDR3 reads TGTGCCAGCTCACCAGAAGTAGCGGGGCGAGAGACCCAGTACTTC. It translates to CASSPEVAGRETQYF. The full variable domain, in which reference TRBV18 and TRBJ2-5 provide the parts outside the CDR3, is NAGVMQNPRHLVRRRGQEARLRCSPMKGHSHVYWYRQLPEEGLKFMVYLQKENIIDESGMPKERFSAEFPKEGPSILRIQQVVRGDSAAYFCASSPEVAGRETQYFGPGTRLLVL.

The chain couples TRBV5-6 to TRBJ2-7; the D gene is possibly TRBD2 (5 bases). This CDR3 spans 14 amino acids. V was cut by 4 bases and J by 2 bases, with 13 bases left in between. Germline CDR1 is SGHDT and CDR2 is YYEEEE. The CDR3 spells CASSREFSTYEQYF. The CDR3 region has the DNA TGTGCCAGCAGCCGGGAATTTTCAACCTACGAGCAGTACTTC. The full variable domain, rest sourced from reference TRBV5-6 and TRBJ2-7, is DAGVTQSPTHLIKTRGQQVTLRCSPKSGHDTVSWYQQALGQGPQFIFQYYEEEERQRGNFPDRFSGHQFPNYSSELNVNALLLGDSALYLCASSREFSTYEQYFGPGTRLTVT.

The genes are TRBV18 and TRBJ2-7; D gene ambiguous. The germline gives CDR1 KGHSH, CDR2 LQKENI. Trimming removed 2 bases at V and 5 bases at J, with 10 bases between. The CDR3 is 13 residues long. CDR3 sequence: CASSPGIGDEQYF. The CDR3 bases are TGTGCCAGCTCACCAGGTATAGGAGACGAGCAGTACTTC.

The CDR3 sequence is CASTSRGTQSKYEQYF. In DNA, the CDR3 is TGTGCCAGCACCTCTCGTGGGACTCAGTCGAAATACGAGCAGTACTTC. This rearrangement joins TRBV5-5 to TRBJ2-7, with D perhaps matching TRBD2 (6 bases). The V gene lost 6 bases and the J gene lost 4 bases, with 23 bases spanning the gap. The CDR3 sequence is 16 residues long. The germline CDR1 and CDR2 sequences are SGHKS and YYEKEE (reference sequence).

J is TRBJ1-1 and V is TRBV7-8; 8 bases match TRBD1. From germline, CDR1 is SGHVS and CDR2 FQNEAQ. V lost 1 base to trimming and J lost 9 bases; unmatched junction nucleotides: 4. The CDR3 runs 13 residues. CDR3 coding DNA: TGTGCCAGCAGCTTAGGTGGCAGGGGGCAAGCTTTCTTT. The encoded protein is CASSLGGRGQAFF.

This clone was recorded a few times. V and J are TRBV5-1 and TRBJ2-7; TRBD2 matches 10 bases. The V gene end was trimmed by 1 base and the J gene end by 1 base; junction bases not matched to a gene: 8. This CDR3 comprises 17 residues. Germline values: CDR1 SGHRS, CDR2 YFSETQ. CDR3 region: CASSLSAGGIGSYEQYF. The CDR3 region has the DNA TGCGCCAGCAGCTTGTCAGCGGGAGGGATAGGATCCTACGAGCAGTACTTC.

V gene TRBV5-1 combines with J gene TRBJ2-3; 11 positions agree with TRBD2. The CDR3 totals 18 residues. V trimming: 3 bases; J trimming: 2 bases; junction bases outside the gene matches: 11. Germline values: CDR1 SGHRS, CDR2 YFSETQ. The CDR3 loop is CASSSGLAGVGATDTQYF. The CDR3 coding sequence is TGCGCCAGCAGCTCTGGACTAGCGGGCGTGGGTGCCACAGATACGCAGTATTTT.

The V call is TRBV23-1, the J call TRBJ1-2, with TRBD1 matching 9 bases. TRBV23-1 is sorted into the ORF group, with uncertain function. J was trimmed by 3 bases and V by 2 bases; bases with no gene match: 7. This CDR3 has 16 amino acids. The CDR3 DNA reads as TGCGCCAGCAGTCAACAGACAGGGGGTAAGGACTATGGCTACACCTTC. This gives the protein CASSQQTGGKDYGYTF.

The gene calls are TRBV2 and TRBJ2-1; 9 nucleotides line up with TRBD1. V was clipped by 6 bases and J by 6 bases; unmatched bases: 6. CDR1 SNHLY and CDR2 FYNNEI come from the germline V gene. CDR3 length: 14 amino acids. The CDR3: CASSSGTGFNEQFF. The CDR3 DNA reads TGTGCCAGCAGCAGTGGGACAGGGTTCAATGAGCAGTTCTTC.

Remarks on this clone: Other DNA sequences in this specimen translate into the identical CDR3. This CDR3 is CAISGQGGTEAFF. The CDR3 coding sequence is TGTGCCATCAGTGGACAGGGTGGGACTGAAGCTTTCTTT. V and J are TRBV10-3 and TRBJ1-1; 7 bases match TRBD1. The J segment lost 5 bases and the V segment lost 4 bases, leaving 4 bases of the junction unmatched. CDR1 and CDR2 (germline): ENHRY, SYGVKD. This CDR3 is built from 13 residues.

The chain combines TRBV19 with TRBJ2-3; 11 nucleotides align to TRBD2. V lost 5 bases to trimming and J lost 2 bases; unmatched junction nucleotides: 6. The germline V gene has CDR1 LNHDA and CDR2 SQIVND (reference sequence). This CDR3 region has 16 residues. CDR3 sequence: CASSGNSGRATDTQYF. The CDR3 DNA follows: TGTGCCAGTAGTGGCAATAGCGGGAGGGCCACAGATACGCAGTATTTT. The variable domain in full, completed from reference TRBV19 and TRBJ2-3, reads DGGITQSPKYLFRKEGQNVTLSCEQNLNHDAMYWYRQDPGQGLRLIYYSQIVNDFQKGDIAEGYSVSREKKESFPLTVTSAQKNPTAFYLCASSGNSGRATDTQYFGPGTRLTVL.

The J gene is TRBJ2-1, the V gene TRBV3-1 (or the pseudogene TRBV3-2); D not certain. Germline-derived CDR1 and CDR2 are LGHDT and YNNKEL (reference sequence). The V end lost 6 bases, the J end lost 7 bases, and 13 bases lay between the germline ends. The CDR3 totals 13 residues. This CDR3 reads CASSPSTGNEQFF. DNA of the CDR3: TGTGCCAGCAGTCCCTCGACTGGGAATGAGCAGTTCTTC.

In DNA, the CDR3 is TGTGCCAGCTCACCACCGGGAGGCTCACGACATAATGAAAAACTGTTTTTT. This sequence encodes CASSPPGGSRHNEKLFF. The chain uses TRBV18 and TRBJ1-4; D ambiguous. The V end was cut by 0 bases, the J end by 4 bases, with 15 bases between. Germline values: CDR1 KGHSH, CDR2 LQKENI. This CDR3 spans 17 amino acids.

This chain connects TRBV25-1 to TRBJ2-1; TRBD2 might be the D (6 bases). The ends were cut back, 5 bases at V and 0 bases at J, with 14 bases in the middle. Germline CDR1 and CDR2: MGHDK and SYGVNS. There are 16 residues in the CDR3. DNA for the CDR3: TGTGCCAGCAGTAAACACGGGGGTAGCTCCTACAATGAGCAGTTCTTC. Translating it yields CASSKHGGSSYNEQFF.

V gene TRBV5-4 combines with J gene TRBJ2-3; D is possibly TRBD1 (6 bases). V was trimmed by 4 bases and J by 11 bases, leaving 26 bases between them. The CDR3 length is 16 residues. The germline gives CDR1 SGHNT, CDR2 YYREEE (reference sequence). The CDR3 here is CASSPRTAIGAELQYF. CDR3 nucleotide sequence: TGTGCCAGCAGCCCCAGGACAGCCATAGGGGCGGAATTGCAGTATTTT.

The J gene is TRBJ2-2, the V gene TRBV15, with 8 bases lining up with TRBD2. The germline CDR1 and CDR2 sequences are LNHNV and YYDKDF (reference sequence). CDR3 length: 14 residues. V shed 8 bases and J 7 bases; nucleotides not matched to a gene: 9. CDR3 bases: TGTGCCACCCGGTCGGGAGGGAACCACGGGGAGCTGTTTTTT. This sequence encodes CATRSGGNHGELFF.